One sample yielded the 5 T cell receptor beta chains listed below, sequenced in a study of blood T cell repertoires in COVID-19. Sequenced by immunoSEQ multiplex PCR; TCRdb stores in-frame clones only, minus some. The sample has hundreds of thousands of clones; around nine tenths are singletons. The sequenced material came from peripheral blood. The receptor source for this set is a woman in her sixties or seventies with COVID-19, enrolled during active disease.

The chain combines TRBV5-1 with TRBJ1-1, with 9 bases identical to TRBD1. Losses at the gene ends were 4 bases for V and 2 bases for J; bases not matched to a gene: 6. This CDR3 comprises 15 residues. Germline CDR1 is SGHRS and CDR2 is YFSETQ. The CDR3 is CASSTTGGGNTEAFF. The CDR3 DNA is TGCGCCAGCAGCACCACAGGGGGCGGTAACACTGAAGCTTTCTTT.

CDR3 in amino acids: CASSYTLAEETQYF. In nucleotides, the CDR3 is TGTGCCAGCAGTTATACACTAGCGGAAGAGACCCAGTACTTC. The chain recombines TRBV6-2 or TRBV6-3 with TRBJ2-5; the match to TRBD2 covers 8 bases. CDR1 and CDR2 from the germline V gene are MNHEY and SVGEGT. V was clipped by 3 bases and J by 3 bases; unmatched bases: 3. The CDR3 totals 14 residues.

The J gene is TRBJ2-7, the V gene TRBV28; 9 nucleotides align to TRBD1. Germline values: CDR1 MDHEN, CDR2 SYDVKM. The CDR3 loop spans 18 amino acids. The V segment lost 6 bases and the J segment 0 bases; nucleotides outside the gene matches: 15. CDR3 nucleotides: TGTGCCAGCAGACCCTTCCAACCCGGGACAGGGAGCTCCTACGAGCAGTACTTC. Its translation: CASRPFQPGTGSSYEQYF.

The genes are TRBV11-2 and TRBJ2-1; 9 positions match TRBD2. The J segment lost 3 bases and the V segment lost 0 bases, leaving 0 bases of the junction unmatched. This CDR3 has 15 residues. CDR1 is SGHAT, CDR2 FQNNGV, per germline. This CDR3 is CASSLERGGYNEQFF. The CDR3 nucleotides read TGTGCCAGCAGCTTAGAGCGGGGGGGCTACAATGAGCAGTTCTTC.

This clone was found a few times. The chain combines TRBV6-5 with TRBJ1-3; D is uncertain. The length of the CDR3 is 14 residues. The V end was cut by 5 bases, the J end by 4 bases, with 12 bases between. The germline V gene encodes CDR1 MNHEY and CDR2 SVGAGI. The CDR3 here is CASSPSGAGNTIYF. Written as DNA, the CDR3 is TGTGCCAGCAGTCCGTCGGGAGCCGGAAACACCATATATTTT.